The 15 T cell receptor beta chains in this list originate from one sample, sequenced in a study of human T cells and chemical hapten exposure. As to time point: healthy volunteer bleed at 2 weeks. The authors' total RNA extraction used unfractionated whole blood. MiXCR was run by TCRdb on the RACE reads, yielding one entry per CDR3 protein. The sample consists of tens of thousands of distinct CDR3 sequences, approximately 7.4% of them appearing once. The specimen sequenced was whole blood. Receptors were obtained from a human donor in good health. Some clones in this sample may be carry-over from other donors' samples.

This clonotype occurred a few times. CDR3 in amino acids: CASSRTGNEQFF. The CDR3 DNA reads TGTGCCAGCAGCCGCACCGGCAATGAGCAGTTCTTC. The chain couples TRBV13 to TRBJ2-1; D is undetermined. The V end lost 5 bases, the J end lost 6 bases, and 8 bases lay between the germline ends. The CDR3 loop spans 12 amino acids. Per germline, CDR1 PRHDT and CDR2 FYEKMQ (reference sequence).

There are many counts of this clonotype. The rearrangement uses TRBV3-1 and TRBJ2-7; no firm D call. V gave up 0 bases and J gave up 2 bases, with 8 bases separating them. The CDR3 has 14 residues. Looked up from germline, CDR1 is LGHDT and CDR2 is YNNKEL (reference sequence). CDR3 protein: CASSQEGGTYEQYF. CDR3 DNA: TGTGCCAGCAGCCAAGAAGGCGGAACCTACGAGCAGTACTTC.

This clonotype was seen only a few times. CDR3 nucleotide sequence: TGCAGCGTTGGTGGCGGGAGGTCCTACAATGAGCAGTTCTTC. This encodes CSVGGGRSYNEQFF. This chain links TRBV29-1 with TRBJ2-1, with 8 bases that match TRBD2. The germline V gene encodes CDR1 SQVTM and CDR2 ANQGSEA. Germline trimming cut 4 bases from V and 1 base from J; bases unmatched to any gene: 3. The CDR3 has 14 residues.

This clonotype appeared a few times. The chain uses TRBV3-1 and TRBJ1-2; 12 positions match TRBD1. Germline assignment: CDR1 LGHDT and CDR2 YNNKEL (reference sequence). This CDR3 is 19 amino acids long. V lost 2 bases and J lost 4; bases outside the gene matches: 14. The CDR3 here is CASSQKAGTGGLSSYGYTF. The CDR3, as DNA: TGTGCCAGCAGCCAAAAGGCCGGGACAGGGGGCTTGTCTAGCTATGGCTACACCTTC.

This clonotype was seen only a few times. This sequence joins TRBV3-1 and TRBJ2-7, with D unresolved. Per the germline V gene, CDR1 is LGHDT and CDR2 is YNNKEL (reference sequence). V lost 4 bases and J lost 5, with 9 bases in between. The CDR3 totals 12 residues. CDR3 in amino acids: CASSPGADEQYF. The CDR3 DNA is TGTGCCAGCAGCCCCGGCGCAGACGAGCAGTACTTC.

This chain joins TRBV24-1 and TRBJ1-1; D not resolved. CDR1 KGHDR and CDR2 SFDVKD come from the germline V gene. This CDR3 has 15 residues. Deletions cut 4 bases from V and 1 base from J, with 12 bases between. The DNA of the CDR3 is TGTGCCACCAGTGAGTTGCAAACCTGGAACACTGAAGCTTTCTTT. This codes for CATSELQTWNTEAFF.

This clonotype was seen more than once but under ten times. This chain connects TRBV30 to TRBJ1-5, with TRBD1 identical over 7 bases. The CDR3 contains 13 residues. Germline assignment: CDR1 GTSNPN and CDR2 SVGIG (reference sequence). After removal of 4 bases from V and 5 bases from J, the junction contained 5 bases not matched to a gene. DNA for the CDR3: TGTGCCTGGACCGGACAGGATCATCAGCCCCAGCATTTT. Translation: CAWTGQDHQPQHF.

This clonotype was observed a few times. This chain links TRBV7-8 with TRBJ1-1; 7 bases line up with TRBD1. J was trimmed by 10 bases and V by 1 base; bases with no gene match: 6. CDR3 size: 13 residues. Per germline, CDR1 SGHVS and CDR2 FQNEAQ. CDR3 coding DNA: TGTGCCAGCAGCTTAGATTCAGGGGGGGTAGCTTTCTTT. This gives the protein CASSLDSGGVAFF. Full variable domain (missing parts from reference TRBV7-8 and TRBJ1-1): GAGVSQSPRYKVAKRGQDVALRCDPISGHVSLFWYQQALGQGPEFLTYFQNEAQLDKSGLPSDRFFAERPEGSVSTLKIQRTQQEDSAVYLCASSLDSGGVAFFGQGTRLTVV.

This chain connects TRBV12-3 or TRBV12-4 to TRBJ2-5; D gene ambiguous. The V gene lost 8 bases and the J gene lost 3 bases, with 13 bases spanning the gap. There are 13 residues in the CDR3. The CDR3 coding sequence is TGTGCCAGCCGAAGCCAAGACAAAGAGACCCAGTACTTC. Translated: CASRSQDKETQYF.

This clonotype has just a few counts. This chain uses TRBV4-3 with TRBJ1-4, with D unclear. Deletions cut 0 bases from V and 0 bases from J, with 11 bases between. The CDR3 covers 17 residues. Germline assignment: CDR1 LGHNA and CDR2 YSLEER. The CDR3 loop reads CASSQDPPASTNEKLFF. DNA of the CDR3: TGCGCCAGCAGCCAAGACCCTCCAGCTTCAACTAATGAAAAACTGTTTTTT.

This clonotype occurred many times. This chain connects TRBV20-1 to TRBJ2-6; TRBD1 matches at 12 bases. CDR1 is DFQATT, CDR2 SNEGSKA, per germline (reference sequence). The CDR3 contains 18 residues. With 4 bases clipped from V and 1 base from J, the junction kept 8 bases outside the gene matches. The DNA for the CDR3 is TGCAGTGCTAAACTGACGGGACAGGGGGCGTCTGGGGCCAACGTCCTGACTTTC. Amino acids: CSAKLTGQGASGANVLTF.

This clonotype occurred a few times. The CDR3 loop is CASSPAETYEQYF. The CDR3 nucleotides read TGTGCCAGCAGCCCCGCGGAGACCTACGAGCAGTACTTC. The V call is TRBV3-1, the J call TRBJ2-7, with no clear D. The CDR3 covers 13 residues. Germline assignment: CDR1 LGHDT and CDR2 YNNKEL (reference sequence). Trimming took off 4 bases at V and 2 bases at J, with 9 bases between the two ends.

This clonotype was seen at least ten times. The rearrangement uses TRBV12-3 or TRBV12-4 and TRBJ2-5; no definite D call. V dropped 0 bases and J dropped 1 base, with 6 bases sitting between them. This CDR3 has 14 amino acids. CDR3 loop: CASSLAGFQETQYF. The CDR3 nucleotides are TGTGCCAGCAGTTTAGCAGGGTTCCAAGAGACCCAGTACTTC.

This clonotype was counted only a few times. A junction end diverges from the germline sequence, so it may reflect a read error. The chain uses TRBV6-5 and TRBJ2-3; 7 bases match TRBD2. CDR1 and CDR2 (germline): MNHEY, SVGAGI. The CDR3 runs 14 residues. The DNA for the CDR3 is TGTACCAGCCAGTGGGCGGGAGCTCCAGATACGCAGTATTTT. Its translation: CTSQWAGAPDTQYF.

This clonotype was counted many times. V is TRBV11-2 and J is TRBJ2-3; D is ambiguous. The CDR3 extends over 12 amino acids. Trimming stripped 5 bases from V and 0 bases from J, with 3 bases between. Germline V gene data show CDR1 as SGHAT and CDR2 as FQNNGV. CDR3 DNA: TGTGCCAGCAGCGCCAGCACAGATACGCAGTATTTT. This sequence encodes CASSASTDTQYF.